The clone carrying this T cell receptor beta chain was seen a single time. Its antigen is unknown. This record comes from a study of shared clonotypes between healthy human individuals. General study findings and limits: Clonotype sharing levels among donors were expected to vary with sequencing depth.

TCRdb's table, derived via immunoSEQ multiplex PCR, lists solely in-frame clones and lacks some. The sample shows approximately 1,500,000 clones, about 96% of them seen only once. There are 17 residues in the CDR3. V dropped 1 base and J dropped 3; count of bases not matched to a gene: 6. Germline loops: CDR1 KGHSH, CDR2 LQKENI. The donors, healthy adults who were HIV-negative, had experienced no recent acute infections or vaccinations. The authors divided CD4+ cells into CD45RA+ naive and CD45RA-negative memory subsets. The chain carries TRBV18 and TRBJ2-2; TRBD1 matches at 9 bases. The clonotype originates from a man aged 25 to 45 in good health. Sequencing was performed on naive CD4+ T cells sorted from blood. Subset here: CD45RA+ positively selected. The CDR3 sequence: CASSPLFWTGDTGELFF. The CDR3, as DNA: TGTGCCAGCTCACCACTTTTCTGGACAGGGGACACCGGGGAGCTGTTTTTT.